This T cell receptor beta chain was sequenced for a study of T cells in tumors after PD-1 blockade. Across the study: Patients received pembrolizumab 200 mg every 3 weeks or cemiplimab 350 mg every 2 weeks. Some patients also took daily vismodegib 150 mg during anti-PD-1 treatment.

Template: tumor biopsy or peripheral blood genomic DNA, roughly 550-6,500 ng per sample. The germline gives CDR1 LNHDA, CDR2 SQIVND (reference sequence). The CDR3 consists of 14 residues. V gave up 6 bases and J gave up 0 bases, with 11 bases separating them. Measured with immunoSEQ multiplex PCR; TCRdb has only the in-frame clones, and not every one. The table has 13,000 to 15,000 clones, about 84% seen once; the top ten hold 25%. On this clone: What it binds is unknown.

Findings and caveats of the study: Peripheral recruitment is suggested, as some novel exhausted tumor clones were in pre-treatment blood.

The J gene is TRBJ1-1, the V gene TRBV19; no reliable D call. This receptor was obtained from a human donor with basal cell carcinoma. The source was PBMCs, collected after anti-PD-1 treatment. CDR3 loop: CASRLFGMNTEAFF. In nucleotides, the CDR3 is TGTGCCAGTAGACTTTTCGGGATGAACACTGAAGCTTTCTTT.